This T cell receptor (beta chain) was captured by sequencing in a study of regulatory T cells in long-lasting Graves disease. The CDR3 is 15 residues long. The V end was cut by 10 bases, the J end by 1 base, with 19 bases between. Germline V CDR1 and CDR2: SNHLY, FYNNEI. Time point meaning: newly diagnosed GD, antithyroid drugs for less than 3 months. PBMCs provided the RNA from which the TCR library was made. Ten or more counts support this clonotype. With iRepertoire HTBI primers and Arm-PCR of CDR3 regions, TCR beta libraries were built. From the multiplex PCR reads, TCRdb called clonotypes with MiXCR, one entry per CDR3 protein. The sample carries fewer than 500,000 distinct CDR3 sequences, around 15% recorded once. This same sample was also taken into another study, of T cells in Graves' hyperthyroidism and ophthalmopathy.

This clonotype was obtained from a man aged 35-49 years with Graves disease. The material was peripheral blood mononuclear cells (PBMCs), obtained at new diagnosis, from a patient treated with antithyroid drugs. The chain carries TRBV2 and TRBJ2-5; tentative D call: TRBD2 (6 bases). The CDR3, as DNA: TGTGCCACCCCTCGGGGGTCCCTTTTCCAAGAGACCCAGTACTTC. It codes for CATPRGSLFQETQYF.